Reported below is one T cell receptor (beta chain). Its antigen is currently unknown. The junction shows a germline mismatch at one end, possibly a read error. Germline CDR1 is DFQATT and CDR2 is SNEGSKA (reference sequence). The CDR3 is made up of 16 amino acids. This record belongs to a study of neurological immune-mediated disorders. General study results and limits: TCR clonal expansion peaked in HTLV-1-associated myelopathy patients and was lowest in multiple sclerosis patients. There were no CDR3 amino acid sequences shared by expanded clones across subjects, a result suggesting private repertoires in all groups.

A 10-nucleotide random UMI tagged transcripts in template-switch 5'RACE cDNA synthesis. TCRdb analysed the 5' RACE reads with MiXCR anew, one entry per CDR3 protein. The repertoire has tens of thousands of distinct CDR3 sequences, about a tenth of them found once; the top ten carry 5.3%. Sequenced: PBMCs. This clonotype originated in a man in his 70s with HTLV-1-associated myelopathy (HAM/TSP). V usage is TRBV20-1 and J usage is TRBJ1-1; possible D gene TRBD1, 6 bases. CDR3 residues: CCARKMWGASGTEAFF. The CDR3, as DNA: TGCTGTGCTAGAAAAATGTGGGGGGCTAGCGGCACTGAAGCTTTCTTT.